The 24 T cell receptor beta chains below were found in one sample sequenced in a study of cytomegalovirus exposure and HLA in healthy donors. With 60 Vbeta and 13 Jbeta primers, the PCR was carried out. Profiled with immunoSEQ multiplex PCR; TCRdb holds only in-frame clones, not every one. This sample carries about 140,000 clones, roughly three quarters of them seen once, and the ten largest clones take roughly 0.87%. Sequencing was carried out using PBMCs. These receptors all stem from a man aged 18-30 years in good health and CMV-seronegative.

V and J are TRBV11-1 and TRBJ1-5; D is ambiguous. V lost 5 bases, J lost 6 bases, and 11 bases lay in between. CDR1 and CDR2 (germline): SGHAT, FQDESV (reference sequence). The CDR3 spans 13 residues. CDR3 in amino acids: CASSKYAGQPQHF. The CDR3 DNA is TGTGCCAGCAGCAAGTACGCGGGTCAGCCCCAGCATTTT.

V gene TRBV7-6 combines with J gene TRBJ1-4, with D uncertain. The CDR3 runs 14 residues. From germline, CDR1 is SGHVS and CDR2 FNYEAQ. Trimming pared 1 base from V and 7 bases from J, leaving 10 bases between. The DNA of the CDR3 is TGTGCCAGCAGCTTAGTTTCGGGTGCTGAAAAACTGTTTTTT. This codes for CASSLVSGAEKLFF.

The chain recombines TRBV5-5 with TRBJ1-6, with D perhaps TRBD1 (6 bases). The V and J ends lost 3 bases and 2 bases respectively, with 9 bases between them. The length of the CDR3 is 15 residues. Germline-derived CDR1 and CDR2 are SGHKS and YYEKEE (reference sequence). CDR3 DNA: TGTGCCAGCAGCTCAACAGGGACCTATAATTCACCCCTCCACTTT. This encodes CASSSTGTYNSPLHF.

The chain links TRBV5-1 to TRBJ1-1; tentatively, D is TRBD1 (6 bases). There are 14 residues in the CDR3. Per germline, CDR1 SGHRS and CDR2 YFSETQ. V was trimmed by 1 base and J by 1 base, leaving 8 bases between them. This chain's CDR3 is CASSLSGQNTEAFF. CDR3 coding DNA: TGCGCCAGCAGCTTGTCGGGACAGAACACTGAAGCTTTCTTT. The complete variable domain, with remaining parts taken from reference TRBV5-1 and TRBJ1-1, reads KAGVTQTPRYLIKTRGQQVTLSCSPISGHRSVSWYQQTPGQGLQFLFEYFSETQRNKGNFPGRFSGRQFSNSRSEMNVSTLELGDSALYLCASSLSGQNTEAFFGQGTRLTVV.

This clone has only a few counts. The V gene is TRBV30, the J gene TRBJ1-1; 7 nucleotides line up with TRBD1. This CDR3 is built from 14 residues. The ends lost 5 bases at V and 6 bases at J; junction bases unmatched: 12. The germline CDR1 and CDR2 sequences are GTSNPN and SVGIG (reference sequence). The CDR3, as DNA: TGTGCCTGGGGAAGACAGGGAGCTTTCGCTGAAGCTTTCTTT. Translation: CAWGRQGAFAEAFF. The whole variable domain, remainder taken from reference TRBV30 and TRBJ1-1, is SQTIHQWPATLVQPVGSPLSLECTVEGTSNPNLYWYRQAAGRGLQLLFYSVGIGQISSEVPQNLSASRPQDRQFILSSKKLLLSDSGFYLCAWGRQGAFAEAFFGQGTRLTVV.

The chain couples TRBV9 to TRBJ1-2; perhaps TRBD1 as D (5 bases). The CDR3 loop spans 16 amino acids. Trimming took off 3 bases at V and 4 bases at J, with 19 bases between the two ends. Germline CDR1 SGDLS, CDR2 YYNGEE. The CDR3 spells CASSGPGEGRSYGYTF. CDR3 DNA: TGTGCCAGCAGCGGCCCGGGGGAAGGGAGGAGCTATGGCTACACCTTC. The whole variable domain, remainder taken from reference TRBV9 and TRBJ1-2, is DSGVTQTPKHLITATGQRVTLRCSPRSGDLSVYWYQQSLDQGLQFLIQYYNGEERAKGNILERFSAQQFPDLHSELNLSSLELGDSALYFCASSGPGEGRSYGYTFGSGTRLTVV.

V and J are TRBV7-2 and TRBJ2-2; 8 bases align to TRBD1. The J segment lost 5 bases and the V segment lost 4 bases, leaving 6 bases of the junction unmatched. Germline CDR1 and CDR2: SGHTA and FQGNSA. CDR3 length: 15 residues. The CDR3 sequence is CASSYVTGGTGELFF. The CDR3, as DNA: TGTGCCAGCAGCTACGTAACAGGGGGGACCGGGGAGCTGTTTTTT.

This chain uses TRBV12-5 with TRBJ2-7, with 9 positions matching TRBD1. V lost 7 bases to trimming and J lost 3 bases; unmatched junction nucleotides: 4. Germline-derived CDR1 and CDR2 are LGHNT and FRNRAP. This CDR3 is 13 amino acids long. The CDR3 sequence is CASDGQGLYEQYF. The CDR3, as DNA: TGTGCTAGTGATGGACAGGGGCTCTACGAGCAGTACTTC.

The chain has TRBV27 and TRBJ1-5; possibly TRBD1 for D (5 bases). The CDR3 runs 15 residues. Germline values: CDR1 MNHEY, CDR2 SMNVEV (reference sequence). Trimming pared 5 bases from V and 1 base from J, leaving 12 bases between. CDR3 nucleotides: TGTGCCAGCAGTGCTCAGGGATACAGCAATCAGCCCCAGCATTTT. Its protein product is CASSAQGYSNQPQHF.

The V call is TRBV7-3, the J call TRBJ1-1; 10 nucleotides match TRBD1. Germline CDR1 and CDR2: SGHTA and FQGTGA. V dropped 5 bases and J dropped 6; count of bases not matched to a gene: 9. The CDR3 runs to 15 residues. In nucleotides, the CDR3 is TGTGCCAGCAGCGCCGCCGGGACAGGGGAGGCTGAAGCTTTCTTT. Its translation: CASSAAGTGEAEAFF.

The CDR3 spells CASSTRGGRQGQPQHF. Here the CDR3 DNA reads TGTGCCAGCAGTACTCGGGGGGGTAGACAAGGTCAGCCCCAGCATTTT. The chain couples TRBV6-6 to TRBJ1-5, with D possibly TRBD1 on 5 matching bases. The CDR3 extends over 16 amino acids. The ends were cut back, 5 bases at V and 6 bases at J, with 20 bases in the middle. Germline V gene sequence: CDR1 MNHNY, CDR2 SVGAGI (reference sequence).

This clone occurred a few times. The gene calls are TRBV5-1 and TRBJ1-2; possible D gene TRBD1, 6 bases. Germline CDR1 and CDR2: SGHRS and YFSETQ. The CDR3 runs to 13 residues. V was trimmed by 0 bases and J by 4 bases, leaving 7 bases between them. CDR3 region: CASSLEGGYGYTF. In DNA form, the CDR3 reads TGCGCCAGCAGCTTGGAAGGGGGCTATGGCTACACCTTC.

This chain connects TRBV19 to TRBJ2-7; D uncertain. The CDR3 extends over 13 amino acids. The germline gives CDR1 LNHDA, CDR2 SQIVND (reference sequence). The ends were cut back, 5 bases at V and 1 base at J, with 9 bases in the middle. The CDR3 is CASSLQASYEQYF. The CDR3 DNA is TGTGCCAGTAGTCTCCAGGCATCCTACGAGCAGTACTTC.

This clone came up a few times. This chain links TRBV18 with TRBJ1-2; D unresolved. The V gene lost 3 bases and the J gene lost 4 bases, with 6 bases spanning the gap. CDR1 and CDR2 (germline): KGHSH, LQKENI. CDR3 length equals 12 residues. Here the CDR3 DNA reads TGTGCCAGCTCACCGGCCTCCTATGGCTACACCTTC. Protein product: CASSPASYGYTF.

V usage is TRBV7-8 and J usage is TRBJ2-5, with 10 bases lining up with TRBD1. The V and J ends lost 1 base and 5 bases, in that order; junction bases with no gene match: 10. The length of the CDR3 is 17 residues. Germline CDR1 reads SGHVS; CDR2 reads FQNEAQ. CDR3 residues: CASSLGAWDRGEETQYF. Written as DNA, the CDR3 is TGTGCCAGCAGCTTAGGGGCTTGGGACAGGGGTGAGGAGACCCAGTACTTC.

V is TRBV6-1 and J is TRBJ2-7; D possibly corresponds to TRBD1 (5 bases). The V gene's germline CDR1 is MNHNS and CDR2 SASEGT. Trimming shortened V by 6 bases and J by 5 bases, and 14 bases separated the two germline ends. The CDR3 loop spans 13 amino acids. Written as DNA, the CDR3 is TGTGCCAGCAGGACATCACAGGTCCACGAGCAGTACTTC. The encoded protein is CASRTSQVHEQYF.

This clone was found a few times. DNA of the CDR3: TGTGCCAGTAGTTTCGTACAGGGGGCTTGGGCTGAAGCTTTCTTT. It encodes CASSFVQGAWAEAFF. The chain recombines TRBV19 with TRBJ1-1, with TRBD1 matching 9 bases. V was clipped by 5 bases and J by 6 bases; unmatched bases: 10. The germline gives CDR1 LNHDA, CDR2 SQIVND (reference sequence). CDR3 size: 15 residues.

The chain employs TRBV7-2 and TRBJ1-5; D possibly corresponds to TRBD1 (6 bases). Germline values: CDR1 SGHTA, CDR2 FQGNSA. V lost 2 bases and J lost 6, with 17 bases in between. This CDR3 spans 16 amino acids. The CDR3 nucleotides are TGTGCCAGCAGCTTAATAAGAGGGGGGGCAGGTCAGCCCCAGCATTTT. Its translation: CASSLIRGGAGQPQHF.

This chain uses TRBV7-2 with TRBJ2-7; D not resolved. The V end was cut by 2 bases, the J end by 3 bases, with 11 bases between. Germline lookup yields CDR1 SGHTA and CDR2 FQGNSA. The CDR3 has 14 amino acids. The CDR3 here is CASSLQVLSYEQYF. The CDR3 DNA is TGTGCCAGCAGCTTACAGGTTTTAAGCTACGAGCAGTACTTC.

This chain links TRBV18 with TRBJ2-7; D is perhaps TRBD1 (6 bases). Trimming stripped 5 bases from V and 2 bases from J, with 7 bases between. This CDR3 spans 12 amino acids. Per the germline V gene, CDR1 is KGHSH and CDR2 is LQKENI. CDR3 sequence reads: CASSNRAYEQYF. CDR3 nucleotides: TGTGCCAGCTCAAACAGGGCCTACGAGCAGTACTTC.

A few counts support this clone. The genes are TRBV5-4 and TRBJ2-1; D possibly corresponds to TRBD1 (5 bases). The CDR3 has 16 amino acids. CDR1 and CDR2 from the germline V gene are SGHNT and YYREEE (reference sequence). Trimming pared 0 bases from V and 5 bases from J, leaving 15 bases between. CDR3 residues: CASSLVRTSPNNEQFF. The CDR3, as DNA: TGTGCCAGCAGCTTGGTTCGGACAAGCCCGAACAATGAGCAGTTCTTC.

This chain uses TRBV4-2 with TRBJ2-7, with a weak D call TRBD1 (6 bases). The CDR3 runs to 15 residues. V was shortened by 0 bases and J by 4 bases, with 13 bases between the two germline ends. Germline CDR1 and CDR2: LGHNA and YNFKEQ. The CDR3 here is CASSQEPGAAYEQYF. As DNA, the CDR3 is TGTGCCAGCAGCCAAGAACCAGGGGCGGCTTACGAGCAGTACTTC.

The chain's CDR3 is CASSYGTGASYEQYF. In nucleotides, the CDR3 is TGTGCCAGCAGTTACGGGACAGGGGCTTCCTACGAGCAGTACTTC. V and J are TRBV6-5 and TRBJ2-7, with 10 positions matching TRBD1. V shed 2 bases and J 1 base; nucleotides not matched to a gene: 2. The CDR3 runs to 15 residues. CDR1 and CDR2 (germline): MNHEY, SVGAGI.

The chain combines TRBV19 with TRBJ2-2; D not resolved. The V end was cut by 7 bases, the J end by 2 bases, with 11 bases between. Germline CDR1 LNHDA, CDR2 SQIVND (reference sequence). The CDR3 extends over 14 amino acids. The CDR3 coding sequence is TGTGCCAGTAAACGAGGCGTTAACACCGGGGAGCTGTTTTTT. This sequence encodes CASKRGVNTGELFF. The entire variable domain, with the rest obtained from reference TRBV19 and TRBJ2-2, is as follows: DGGITQSPKYLFRKEGQNVTLSCEQNLNHDAMYWYRQDPGQGLRLIYYSQIVNDFQKGDIAEGYSVSREKKESFPLTVTSAQKNPTAFYLCASKRGVNTGELFFGEGSRLTVL.